This TCR beta chain stems from a study of breast tumors, draining lymph nodes, adjacent tissues. Regarding the study as a whole: The lymph node origin of tumor T cells was framed as consistent with a hypothesis, not demonstrated. Tumor and nontumor repertoires were significantly more similar in luminal-like than in basal-like breast cancer. Most tumor T cells seemingly derive from lymph node, then expand in tumor. Tumors had less TCR diversity than lymph nodes, more than nontumor tissue.

Germline V CDR1 and CDR2: ENHRY, SYGVKD. V gave up 6 bases and J gave up 0 bases, with 9 bases separating them. The CDR3 spans 14 residues. Using its own MiXCR run on the multiplex PCR reads, TCRdb lists one record per CDR3 protein. The sample records roughly 14,000 distinct CDR3 sequences, around 50% being singletons. On this clonotype: Its antigen is still unknown.

V gene TRBV10-3 combines with J gene TRBJ1-3; D is perhaps TRBD1 (6 bases). Sequenced material: tumor-adjacent breast tissue. The clonotype comes from a female donor with breast cancer. Some clones in this sample may be carry-over from other donors' samples. The CDR3 bases are TGTGCCATCAGCCAGGGGCACTCTGGAAACACCATATATTTT. Translated, it gives CAISQGHSGNTIYF.